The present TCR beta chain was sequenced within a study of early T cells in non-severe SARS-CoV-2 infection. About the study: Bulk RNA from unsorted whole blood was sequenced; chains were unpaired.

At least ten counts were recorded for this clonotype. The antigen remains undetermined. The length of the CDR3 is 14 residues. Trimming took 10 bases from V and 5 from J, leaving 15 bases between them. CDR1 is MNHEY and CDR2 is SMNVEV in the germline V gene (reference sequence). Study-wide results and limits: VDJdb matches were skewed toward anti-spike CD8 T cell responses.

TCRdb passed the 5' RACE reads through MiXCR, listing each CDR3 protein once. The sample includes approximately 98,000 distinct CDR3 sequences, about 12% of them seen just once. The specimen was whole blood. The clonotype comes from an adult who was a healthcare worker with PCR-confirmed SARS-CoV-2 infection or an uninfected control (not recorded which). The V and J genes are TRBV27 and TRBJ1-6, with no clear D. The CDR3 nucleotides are TGTGCCACCTCCGCCCCAGGACATAATTCACCCCTCCACTTT. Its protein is CATSAPGHNSPLHF.